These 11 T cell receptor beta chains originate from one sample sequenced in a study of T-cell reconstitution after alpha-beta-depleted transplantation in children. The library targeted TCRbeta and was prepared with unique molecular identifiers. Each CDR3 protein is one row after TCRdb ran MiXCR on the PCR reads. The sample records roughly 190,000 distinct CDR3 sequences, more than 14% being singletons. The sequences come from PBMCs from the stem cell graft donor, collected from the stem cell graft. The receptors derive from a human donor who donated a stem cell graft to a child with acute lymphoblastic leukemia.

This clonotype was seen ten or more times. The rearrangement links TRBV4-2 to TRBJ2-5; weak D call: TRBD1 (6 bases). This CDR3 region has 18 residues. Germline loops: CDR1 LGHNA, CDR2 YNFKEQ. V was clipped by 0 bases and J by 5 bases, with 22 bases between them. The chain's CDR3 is CASSQEGTGSLFTETQYF. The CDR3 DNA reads TGTGCCAGCAGCCAAGAAGGAACAGGGTCACTTTTTACTGAGACCCAGTACTTC.

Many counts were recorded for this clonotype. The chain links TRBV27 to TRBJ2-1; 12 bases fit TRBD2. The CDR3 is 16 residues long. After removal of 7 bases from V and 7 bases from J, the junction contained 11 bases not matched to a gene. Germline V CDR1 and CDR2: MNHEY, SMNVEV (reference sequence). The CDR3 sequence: CASIPTGTSGFNEQFF. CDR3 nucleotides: TGTGCCAGCATCCCTACTGGGACTAGCGGGTTTAATGAGCAGTTCTTC.

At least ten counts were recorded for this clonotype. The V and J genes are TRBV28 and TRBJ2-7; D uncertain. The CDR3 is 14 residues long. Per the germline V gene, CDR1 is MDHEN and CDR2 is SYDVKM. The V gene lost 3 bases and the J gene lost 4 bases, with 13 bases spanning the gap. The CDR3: CASSFAGPRYEQYF. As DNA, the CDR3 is TGTGCCAGCAGTTTTGCCGGGCCGAGGTACGAGCAGTACTTC.

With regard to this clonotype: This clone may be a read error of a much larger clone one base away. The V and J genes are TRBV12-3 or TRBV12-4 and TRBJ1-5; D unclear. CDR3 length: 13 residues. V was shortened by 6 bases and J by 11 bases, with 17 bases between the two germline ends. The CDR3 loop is CASSPDVLWAQHF. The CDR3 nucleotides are TGTGCCAGCAGCCCTGACGTTCTCTGGGCCCAGCATTTT.

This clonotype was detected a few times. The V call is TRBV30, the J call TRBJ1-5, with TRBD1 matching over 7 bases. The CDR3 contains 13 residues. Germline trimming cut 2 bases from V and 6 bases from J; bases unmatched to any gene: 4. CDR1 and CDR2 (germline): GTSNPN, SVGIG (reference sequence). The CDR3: CAWSPTGTQPQHF. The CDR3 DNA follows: TGTGCCTGGAGTCCGACAGGGACTCAGCCCCAGCATTTT.

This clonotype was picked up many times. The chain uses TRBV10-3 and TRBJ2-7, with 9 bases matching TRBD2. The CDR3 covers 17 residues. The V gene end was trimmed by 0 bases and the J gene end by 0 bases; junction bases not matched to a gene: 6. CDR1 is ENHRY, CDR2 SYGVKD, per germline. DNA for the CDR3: TGTGCCATCAGTGAGTCGGGGGGCGGGAGGGCCTCCTACGAGCAGTACTTC. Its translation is CAISESGGGRASYEQYF.

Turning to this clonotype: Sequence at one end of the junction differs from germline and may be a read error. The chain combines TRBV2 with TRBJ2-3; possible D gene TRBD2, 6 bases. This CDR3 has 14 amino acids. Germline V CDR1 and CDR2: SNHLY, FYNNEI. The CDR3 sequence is CASTGDLNTDTHYF. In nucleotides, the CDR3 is TGTGCCAGCACGGGGGACCTTAACACAGATACGCACTATTTT.

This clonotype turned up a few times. The CDR3 DNA follows: TGTGCCAGCAGCACGGGACTTACCTACGAGCAGTACTTC. As protein: CASSTGLTYEQYF. The chain couples TRBV5-5 to TRBJ2-7; D perhaps matches TRBD2 (6 bases). This CDR3 region has 13 residues. CDR1 and CDR2 from the germline V gene are SGHKS and YYEKEE (reference sequence). Trimming took off 4 bases at V and 2 bases at J, with 10 bases between the two ends.

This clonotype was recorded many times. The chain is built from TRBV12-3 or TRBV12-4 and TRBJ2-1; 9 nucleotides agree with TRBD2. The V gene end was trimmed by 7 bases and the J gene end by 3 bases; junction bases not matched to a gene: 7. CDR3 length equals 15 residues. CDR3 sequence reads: CASIKLAGYYNEQFF. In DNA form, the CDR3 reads TGTGCCAGCATTAAACTAGCGGGTTACTACAATGAGCAGTTCTTC.

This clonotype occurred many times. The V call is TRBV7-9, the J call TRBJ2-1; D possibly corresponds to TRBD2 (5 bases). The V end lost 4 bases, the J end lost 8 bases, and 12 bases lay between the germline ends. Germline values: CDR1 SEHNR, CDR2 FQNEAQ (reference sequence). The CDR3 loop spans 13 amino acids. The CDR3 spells CASSSTERDEQFF. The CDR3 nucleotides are TGTGCCAGCAGCTCGACGGAGAGGGATGAGCAGTTCTTC.

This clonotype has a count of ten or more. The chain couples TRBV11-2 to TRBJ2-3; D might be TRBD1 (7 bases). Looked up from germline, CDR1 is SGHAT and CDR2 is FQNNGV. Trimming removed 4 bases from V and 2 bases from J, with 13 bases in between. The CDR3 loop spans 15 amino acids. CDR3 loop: CASSSTGRPTDTQYF. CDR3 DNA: TGTGCCAGCAGCTCGACAGGGAGGCCCACAGATACGCAGTATTTT.